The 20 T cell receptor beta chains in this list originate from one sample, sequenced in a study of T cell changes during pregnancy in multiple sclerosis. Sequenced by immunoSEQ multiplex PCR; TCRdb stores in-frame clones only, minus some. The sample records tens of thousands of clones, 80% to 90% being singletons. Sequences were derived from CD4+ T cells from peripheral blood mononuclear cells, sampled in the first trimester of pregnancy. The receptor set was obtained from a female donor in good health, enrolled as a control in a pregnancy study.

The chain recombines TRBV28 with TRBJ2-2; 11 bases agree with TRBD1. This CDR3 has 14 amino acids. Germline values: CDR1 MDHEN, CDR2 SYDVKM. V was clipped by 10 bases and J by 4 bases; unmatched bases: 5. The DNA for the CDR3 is TGTGCCACTGGGACAGGGGGGAGCACCGGGGAGCTGTTTTTT. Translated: CATGTGGSTGELFF.

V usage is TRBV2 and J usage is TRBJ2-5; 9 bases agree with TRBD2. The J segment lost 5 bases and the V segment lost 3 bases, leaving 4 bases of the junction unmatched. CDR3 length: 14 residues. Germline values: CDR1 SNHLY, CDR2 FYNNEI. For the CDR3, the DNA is TGTGCCAGCAGTGAGACTAGCGGTCTCGAGACCCAGTACTTC. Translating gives CASSETSGLETQYF. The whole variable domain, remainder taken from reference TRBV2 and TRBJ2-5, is EPEVTQTPSHQVTQMGQEVILRCVPISNHLYFYWYRQILGQKVEFLVSFYNNEISEKSEIFDDQFSVERPDGSNFTLKIRSTKLEDSAMYFCASSETSGLETQYFGPGTRLLVL.

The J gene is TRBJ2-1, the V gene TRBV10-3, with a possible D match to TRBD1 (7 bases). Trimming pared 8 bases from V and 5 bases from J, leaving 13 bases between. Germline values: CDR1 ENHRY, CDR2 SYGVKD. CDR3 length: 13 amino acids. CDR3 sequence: CAIAGGQDNEQFF. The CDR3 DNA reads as TGTGCCATCGCAGGGGGGCAGGACAATGAGCAGTTCTTC.

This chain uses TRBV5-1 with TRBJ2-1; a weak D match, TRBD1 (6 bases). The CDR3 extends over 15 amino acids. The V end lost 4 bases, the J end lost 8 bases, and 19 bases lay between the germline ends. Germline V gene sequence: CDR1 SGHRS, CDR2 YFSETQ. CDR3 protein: CASSTRFAGADEQFF. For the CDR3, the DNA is TGCGCCAGCAGCACCCGCTTCGCAGGGGCGGATGAGCAGTTCTTC.

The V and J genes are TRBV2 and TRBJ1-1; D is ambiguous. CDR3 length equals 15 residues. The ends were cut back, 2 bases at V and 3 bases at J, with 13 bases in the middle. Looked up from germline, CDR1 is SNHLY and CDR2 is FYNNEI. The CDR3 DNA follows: TGTGCCAGCAGTGAAAGTCGGGGTTGGGACACTGAAGCTTTCTTT. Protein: CASSESRGWDTEAFF.

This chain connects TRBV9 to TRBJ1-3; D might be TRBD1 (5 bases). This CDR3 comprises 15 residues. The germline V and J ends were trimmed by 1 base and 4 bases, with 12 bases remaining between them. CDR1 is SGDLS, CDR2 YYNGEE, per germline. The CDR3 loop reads CASSVQGLEGNTIYF. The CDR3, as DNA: TGTGCCAGCAGCGTACAGGGTTTAGAGGGAAACACCATATATTTT.

CDR3 residues: CASSPREGAGNTIYF. Written as DNA, the CDR3 is TGTGCCAGCTCACCCCGGGAGGGGGCTGGAAACACCATATATTTT. The V gene is TRBV18, the J gene TRBJ1-3; D is possibly TRBD1 (6 bases). Germline CDR1 reads KGHSH; CDR2 reads LQKENI. The CDR3 covers 15 residues. Trimming left V 3 bases short and J 2 bases short, with 11 bases between.

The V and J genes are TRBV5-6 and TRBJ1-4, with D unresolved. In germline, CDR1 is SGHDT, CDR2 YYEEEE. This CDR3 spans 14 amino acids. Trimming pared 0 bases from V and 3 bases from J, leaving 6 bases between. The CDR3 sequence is CASSLGHSNEKLFF. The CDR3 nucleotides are TGTGCCAGCAGCTTGGGACACTCTAATGAAAAACTGTTTTTT.

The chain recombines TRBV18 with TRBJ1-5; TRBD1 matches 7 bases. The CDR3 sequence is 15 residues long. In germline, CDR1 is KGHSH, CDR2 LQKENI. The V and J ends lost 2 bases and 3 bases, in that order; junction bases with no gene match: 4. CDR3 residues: CASSPTGASNQPQHF. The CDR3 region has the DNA TGTGCCAGCTCACCAACAGGGGCCTCCAATCAGCCCCAGCATTTT.

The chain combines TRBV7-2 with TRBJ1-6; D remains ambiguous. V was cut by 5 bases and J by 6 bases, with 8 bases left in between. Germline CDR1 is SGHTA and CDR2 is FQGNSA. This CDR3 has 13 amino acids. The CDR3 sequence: CASSPRGNSPLHF. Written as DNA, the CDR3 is TGTGCCAGCAGCCCCCGAGGTAATTCACCCCTCCACTTT.

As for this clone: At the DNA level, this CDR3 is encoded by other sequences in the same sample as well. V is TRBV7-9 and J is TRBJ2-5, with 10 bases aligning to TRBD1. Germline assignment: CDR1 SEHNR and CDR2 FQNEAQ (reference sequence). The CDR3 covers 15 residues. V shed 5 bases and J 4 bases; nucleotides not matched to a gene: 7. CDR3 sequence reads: CASSRTGGRAETQYF. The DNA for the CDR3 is TGTGCCAGCAGCCGGACAGGGGGACGAGCAGAGACCCAGTACTTC.

The chain's CDR3 is CASSFDDGGTEAFF. The CDR3 coding sequence is TGTGCCAGCAGTTTCGATGATGGGGGGACTGAAGCTTTCTTT. This chain uses TRBV6-6 with TRBJ1-1, with D tentatively TRBD1 (5 bases). This CDR3 is built from 14 residues. Germline CDR1 and CDR2: MNHNY and SVGAGI (reference sequence). V gave up 4 bases and J gave up 5 bases, with 14 bases separating them.

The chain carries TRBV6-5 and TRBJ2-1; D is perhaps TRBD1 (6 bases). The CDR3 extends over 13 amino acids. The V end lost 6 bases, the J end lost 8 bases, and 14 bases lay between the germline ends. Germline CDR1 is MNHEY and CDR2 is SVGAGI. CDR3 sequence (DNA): TGTGCCAGCAGAAAACCCGCAGGGGATGAGCAGTTCTTC. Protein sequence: CASRKPAGDEQFF.

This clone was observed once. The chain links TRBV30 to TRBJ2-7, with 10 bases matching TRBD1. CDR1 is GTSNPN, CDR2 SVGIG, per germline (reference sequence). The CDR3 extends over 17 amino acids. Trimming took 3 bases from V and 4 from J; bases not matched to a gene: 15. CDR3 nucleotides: TGTGCCTGGAGCCAATGGAGACCCGGGACAGGGGTTTACGAGCAGTACTTC. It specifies CAWSQWRPGTGVYEQYF.

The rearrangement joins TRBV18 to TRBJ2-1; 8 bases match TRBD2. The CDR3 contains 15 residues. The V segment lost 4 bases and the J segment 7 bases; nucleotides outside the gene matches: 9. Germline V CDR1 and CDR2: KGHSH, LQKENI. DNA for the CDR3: TGTGCCAGCTCACAAAGCGGGGGTTTCCGGAATGAGCAGTTCTTC. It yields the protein CASSQSGGFRNEQFF. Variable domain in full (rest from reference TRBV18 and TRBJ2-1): NAGVMQNPRHLVRRRGQEARLRCSPMKGHSHVYWYRQLPEEGLKFMVYLQKENIIDESGMPKERFSAEFPKEGPSILRIQQVVRGDSAAYFCASSQSGGFRNEQFFGPGTRLTVL.

This CDR3 reads CASSIQGAFSGNTIYF. The CDR3 DNA reads as TGTGCCAGTAGTATCCAGGGGGCGTTCTCTGGAAACACCATATATTTT. The chain has TRBV19 and TRBJ1-3; 8 bases fit TRBD1. V lost 3 bases, J lost 0 bases, and 4 bases stayed unmatched. CDR1 is LNHDA, CDR2 SQIVND, per germline (reference sequence). The CDR3 has 16 residues.

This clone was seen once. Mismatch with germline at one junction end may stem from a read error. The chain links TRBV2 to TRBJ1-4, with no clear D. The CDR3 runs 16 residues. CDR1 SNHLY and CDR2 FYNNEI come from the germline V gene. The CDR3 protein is CASSERTGTTNEKLVF. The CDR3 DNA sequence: TGTGCCAGCAGTGAGCGGACGGGAACAACTAATGAAAAACTGGTTTTT.

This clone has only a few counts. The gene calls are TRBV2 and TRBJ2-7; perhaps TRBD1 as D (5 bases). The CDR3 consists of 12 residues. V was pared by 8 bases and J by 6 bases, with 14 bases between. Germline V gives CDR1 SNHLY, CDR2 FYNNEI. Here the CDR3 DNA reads TGTGCCAGCCAAGACAGCTTAGGCGAGCAGTACTTC. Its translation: CASQDSLGEQYF.

In DNA, the CDR3 is TGTGCCAGCAGCTCAGACAGGGGGCAAAGTACTTCACCCCTCCACTTT. Translated: CASSSDRGQSTSPLHF. This chain links TRBV5-6 with TRBJ1-6, with 10 bases aligning to TRBD1. The length of the CDR3 is 16 residues. The V gene end was trimmed by 3 bases and the J gene end by 9 bases; junction bases not matched to a gene: 9. The V gene's germline CDR1 is SGHDT and CDR2 YYEEEE.

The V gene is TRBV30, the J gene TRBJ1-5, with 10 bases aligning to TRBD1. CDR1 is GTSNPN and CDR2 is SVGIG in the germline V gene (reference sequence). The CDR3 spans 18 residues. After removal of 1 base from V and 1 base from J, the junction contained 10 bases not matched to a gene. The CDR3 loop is CAWSADRGFRESNQPQHF. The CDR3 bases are TGTGCCTGGAGTGCGGACAGGGGGTTTCGCGAAAGCAATCAGCCCCAGCATTTT.